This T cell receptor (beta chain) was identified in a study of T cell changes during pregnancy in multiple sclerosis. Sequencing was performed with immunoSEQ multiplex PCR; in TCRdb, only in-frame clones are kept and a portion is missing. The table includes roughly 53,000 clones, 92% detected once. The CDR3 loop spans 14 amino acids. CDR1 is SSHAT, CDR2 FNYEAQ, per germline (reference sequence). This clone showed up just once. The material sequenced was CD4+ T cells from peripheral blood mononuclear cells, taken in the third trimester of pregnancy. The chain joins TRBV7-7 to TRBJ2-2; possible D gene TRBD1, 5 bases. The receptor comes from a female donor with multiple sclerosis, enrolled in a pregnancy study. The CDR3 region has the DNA TGTGCAGTGAGCCAGGGATCGAACACCGGGGAGCTGTTTTTT. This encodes CAVSQGSNTGELFF. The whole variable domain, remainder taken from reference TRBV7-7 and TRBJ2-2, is GAGVSQSPRYKVTKRGQDVTLRCDPISSHATLYWYQQALGQGPEFLTYFNYEAQPDKSGLPSDRFSAERPEGSISTLTIQRTEQRDSAMYRCAVSQGSNTGELFFGEGSRLTVL.